The next 9 T cell receptor beta chains were all read from a single sample in a study of T cells in Graves' hyperthyroidism and ophthalmopathy. RNA transcripts yielded amplified TCR beta CDR3 regions. Primed by the HTBI set, a first-round RT-PCR was run on the TCR CDR3. TCRdb redid the calling of the multiplex PCR reads with MiXCR, one entry per CDR3 protein. The table includes 600,000 or so distinct CDR3 sequences, roughly 15% detected once. Sample: blood. The source of these receptors is a woman aged 25-40 years with Graves' hyperthyroidism.

The chain recombines TRBV5-1 with TRBJ1-3, with D uncertain. V was clipped by 0 bases and J by 6 bases, with 10 bases between them. The germline CDR1 and CDR2 sequences are SGHRS and YFSETQ. CDR3 length equals 14 residues. The CDR3 coding sequence is TGCGCCAGCAGCTTGGACGCCAGGTCAAACACCATATATTTT. It codes for CASSLDARSNTIYF.

At least ten counts were recorded for this clonotype. The chain employs TRBV7-9 and TRBJ1-1; D possibly corresponds to TRBD1 (6 bases). Trimming removed 7 bases from V and 1 base from J, with 16 bases in between. The CDR3 is 15 residues long. The germline V gene encodes CDR1 SEHNR and CDR2 FQNEAQ (reference sequence). The CDR3, as DNA: TGTGCCAGCACCGGACAGCCGTCCGGGAACACTGAAGCTTTCTTT. The encoded protein is CASTGQPSGNTEAFF. Combining the CDR3 with reference TRBV7-9 and TRBJ1-1 gives the whole variable domain DTGVSQNPRHKITKRGQNVTFRCDPISEHNRLYWYRQTLGQGPEFLTYFQNEAQLEKSRLLSDRFSAERPKGSFSTLEIQRTEQGDSAMYLCASTGQPSGNTEAFFGQGTRLTVV.

This clonotype was observed a few times. The CDR3 loop reads CASSPKGLAENQETQYF. Here the CDR3 DNA reads TGTGCCAGCAGCCCTAAAGGACTAGCGGAAAACCAAGAGACCCAGTACTTC. The chain uses TRBV7-6 and TRBJ2-5; 10 bases align to TRBD2. Trimming took 5 bases from V and 0 from J; bases not matched to a gene: 9. This CDR3 has 17 residues. From germline, CDR1 is SGHVS and CDR2 FNYEAQ. Variable domain in full (rest from reference TRBV7-6 and TRBJ2-5): GAGVSQSPRYKVTKRGQDVALRCDPISGHVSLYWYRQALGQGPEFLTYFNYEAQQDKSGLPNDRFSAERPEGSISTLTIQRTEQRDSAMYRCASSPKGLAENQETQYFGPGTRLLVL.

Points on this clonotype: With a much larger clone just one base away, this may be a read error. No conserved phenylalanine or tryptophan ends this CDR3, so it is likely a read error. The J gene is TRBJ1-1, the V gene TRBV6-1; D not resolved. CDR1 and CDR2 (germline): MNHNS, SASEGT. CDR3 size: 13 residues. The V gene lost 6 bases and the J gene lost 0 bases, with 8 bases spanning the gap. DNA for the CDR3: TGTGCCAGCAGGGAGAGGGTGAACACTGAAGCTTTCCTT. Its protein product is CASRERVNTEAFL.

This clonotype was detected many times. For the CDR3, the DNA is TGCGCCAGCAGCTTGGACTTAGGGACGGCCTACGAGCAGTACTTC. This sequence encodes CASSLDLGTAYEQYF. This chain connects TRBV5-1 to TRBJ2-7, with D possibly being TRBD1 or TRBD2 (5 bases each). The CDR3 is 15 residues long. Germline assignment: CDR1 SGHRS and CDR2 YFSETQ. V gave up 0 bases and J gave up 2 bases, with 12 bases separating them.

This chain links TRBV7-2 with TRBJ1-1; 7 nucleotides match TRBD1. The V gene end was trimmed by 1 base and the J gene end by 3 bases; junction bases not matched to a gene: 5. CDR1 is SGHTA and CDR2 is FQGNSA in the germline V gene. This CDR3 region has 15 residues. This CDR3 is CASSLGDRYDTEAFF. CDR3 coding DNA: TGTGCCAGCAGCTTAGGGGACAGATACGACACTGAAGCTTTCTTT.

In its sample, this clonotype was seen a few times. This rearrangement joins TRBV28 to TRBJ1-1; D gene unclear. Germline V gene sequence: CDR1 MDHEN, CDR2 SYDVKM. V lost 3 bases, J lost 0 bases, and 14 bases lay in between. The CDR3 contains 16 residues. This chain's CDR3 is CASSFSSGPLNTEAFF. The DNA of the CDR3 is TGTGCCAGCAGTTTCTCCAGCGGGCCCCTGAACACTGAAGCTTTCTTT.

This clonotype was counted at least ten times. The chain recombines TRBV6-1 with TRBJ2-2, with D maybe TRBD2 (5 bases). Trimming removed 3 bases at V and 1 base at J, with 6 bases between. This CDR3 contains 14 residues. Germline values: CDR1 MNHNS, CDR2 SASEGT. The CDR3 here is CASSERVNTGELFF. CDR3 coding DNA: TGTGCCAGCAGTGAGAGGGTGAACACCGGGGAGCTGTTTTTT.

This clonotype was found many times. V gene TRBV28 combines with J gene TRBJ2-1; 8 bases agree with TRBD1. The germline V gene has CDR1 MDHEN and CDR2 SYDVKM. Trimming took 6 bases from V and 6 from J; bases not matched to a gene: 7. This CDR3 region has 14 residues. The CDR3 protein is CASRSQGAGNEQFF. CDR3 nucleotide sequence: TGTGCCAGCAGATCGCAGGGGGCGGGCAATGAGCAGTTCTTC.